This T cell receptor (beta chain) stems from a study of cytomegalovirus exposure and HLA in healthy donors. With regard to this clone: As yet, its antigen is unknown.

Study results and limitations: An analysis was carried out at a later point. It showed that HLA-associated TCR beta chains were more clonally expanded than equally common non-associated chains. In all likelihood, a cluster of highly shared sequence variants was a sequencing artifact. Cytomegalovirus association was assigned to about 150 TCR beta chains. In an earlier analysis, productive rearrangement rates for most beta V segments clustered near 87% or 30%.

V shed 10 bases and J shed 5 bases, with 15 bases lying between them. The CDR3 spans 14 residues. From germline, CDR1 is SEHNR and CDR2 FQNEAQ (reference sequence). The PCR contained 60 Vbeta and 13 Jbeta primers. Clones were sequenced by immunoSEQ multiplex PCR, and TCRdb holds only the in-frame ones, with some missing. The repertoire holds 150,000 or so clones, with approximately 88% as singletons. This receptor was identified in a boy younger than 10 in good health and CMV-seronegative. Input material: PBMCs. The genes are TRBV7-9 and TRBJ1-6, with D possibly TRBD1 on 5 matching bases. The CDR3 DNA is TGTGCCACCAAGACAGAAGCCCATAATTCACCCCTCCACTTT. This translates into CATKTEAHNSPLHF.